These 23 T cell receptor beta chains were sequenced from one sample in a study of cytomegalovirus exposure and HLA in healthy donors. Amplification used 60 Vbeta primers and 13 Jbeta primers. Here immunoSEQ multiplex PCR was the method, and the copy in TCRdb shows in-frame clones only, minus some. The sample contains some 190,000 clones, 80% to 90% of which appear only once. Sequencing was performed on PBMCs. The origin of the receptors is a man between 40 and 49 years old in good health and CMV-seropositive.

The chain recombines TRBV7-2 with TRBJ1-1; weak D call: TRBD1 (6 bases). Trimming pared 0 bases from V and 4 bases from J, leaving 15 bases between. Germline CDR1 is SGHTA and CDR2 is FQGNSA. This CDR3 region has 16 residues. As DNA, the CDR3 is TGTGCCAGCAGCTTAGCGCTAGGCAGGGGACCCACTGAAGCTTTCTTT. Its protein product is CASSLALGRGPTEAFF.

To note about this clone: Different DNA sequences within this sample yield the same CDR3. The V gene is TRBV5-1, the J gene TRBJ1-1; TRBD1 matches 7 bases. This CDR3 has 14 amino acids. Germline loops: CDR1 SGHRS, CDR2 YFSETQ. V was clipped by 4 bases and J by 0 bases; unmatched bases: 3. CDR3 DNA sequence: TGCGCCAGCAGCGCCGACAGGGTGAACACTGAAGCTTTCTTT. Translation gives CASSADRVNTEAFF. The whole variable domain, filled in from reference TRBV5-1 and TRBJ1-1, reads KAGVTQTPRYLIKTRGQQVTLSCSPISGHRSVSWYQQTPGQGLQFLFEYFSETQRNKGNFPGRFSGRQFSNSRSEMNVSTLELGDSALYLCASSADRVNTEAFFGQGTRLTVV.

The CDR3 loop reads CASSLLRQGDYGYTF. The DNA for the CDR3 is TGTGCCAGCAGCTTGCTCCGACAGGGGGACTATGGCTACACCTTC. The chain carries TRBV5-6 and TRBJ1-2, with TRBD1 matching 9 bases. The CDR3 covers 15 residues. From germline, CDR1 is SGHDT and CDR2 YYEEEE. V trimming: 1 base; J trimming: 3 bases; junction bases outside the gene matches: 4.

CDR3 amino acids: CASSLTSETQYF. Here the CDR3 DNA reads TGCGCCAGCAGCTTGACATCAGAGACCCAGTACTTC. The chain links TRBV5-1 to TRBJ2-5; D is uncertain. The CDR3 totals 12 residues. The germline V and J ends were trimmed by 1 base and 4 bases, with 5 bases remaining between them. The germline V gene encodes CDR1 SGHRS and CDR2 YFSETQ.

The CDR3 DNA sequence: TGTGCCAGCAGCTTGGGGGTAGCGGGAGGGGACGAGCAGTACTTC. It translates to CASSLGVAGGDEQYF. The V call is TRBV5-4, the J call TRBJ2-7; TRBD2 matches at 11 bases. Germline-derived CDR1 and CDR2 are SGHNT and YYREEE (reference sequence). This CDR3 comprises 15 residues. J lost 5 bases, V lost 0 bases, and 4 bases had no gene match.

V and J are TRBV5-1 and TRBJ2-7; D gene ambiguous. Trimming removed 0 bases from V and 2 bases from J, with 12 bases in between. The CDR3 runs 15 residues. Germline V lookup: CDR1 SGHRS, CDR2 YFSETQ. CDR3: CASSLASERTYEQYF. DNA of the CDR3: TGCGCCAGCAGCTTGGCAAGCGAGCGAACCTACGAGCAGTACTTC.

The chain carries TRBV15 and TRBJ1-4, with 8 bases fitting TRBD1. J was trimmed by 7 bases and V by 5 bases; bases with no gene match: 12. This CDR3 has 16 amino acids. CDR1 and CDR2 from the germline V gene are LNHNV and YYDKDF (reference sequence). For the CDR3, the DNA is TGTGCCACCAGCGGGCAGGGGGCGCGATTGACTGAAAAACTGTTTTTT. It codes for CATSGQGARLTEKLFF.

V gene TRBV2 combines with J gene TRBJ1-1; a possible D gene is TRBD1 (5 bases). Trimming shortened V by 7 bases and J by 7 bases, and 13 bases separated the two germline ends. The CDR3 totals 12 residues. Per germline, CDR1 SNHLY and CDR2 FYNNEI. The CDR3 loop reads CASTLYGGEAFF. The CDR3 bases are TGTGCCAGCACCCTCTACGGGGGTGAAGCTTTCTTT. The variable domain in full, with the rest retrieved from reference TRBV2 and TRBJ1-1, is EPEVTQTPSHQVTQMGQEVILRCVPISNHLYFYWYRQILGQKVEFLVSFYNNEISEKSEIFDDQFSVERPDGSNFTLKIRSTKLEDSAMYFCASTLYGGEAFFGQGTRLTVV.

This clone was picked up one time. J is TRBJ2-7 and V is TRBV7-9, with 12 positions matching TRBD1. V shed 5 bases, J shed 3 bases, and the junction held 5 bases outside the gene matches. CDR3 length equals 15 residues. Germline CDR1 and CDR2: SEHNR and FQNEAQ (reference sequence). This CDR3 is CASSPGQGAVYEQYF. The DNA of the CDR3 is TGTGCCAGCAGCCCGGGACAGGGGGCCGTCTACGAGCAGTACTTC.

This clone showed up just once. The CDR3 region is CASSSREDWVTDTQYF. The DNA of the CDR3 is TGTGCCAGCAGCTCACGGGAGGATTGGGTCACAGATACGCAGTATTTT. The chain combines TRBV7-9 with TRBJ2-3; 7 nucleotides line up with TRBD2. The junction had 9 bases not matched to a gene; V was cut back by 4 bases and J by 2 bases. Germline values: CDR1 SEHNR, CDR2 FQNEAQ (reference sequence). The CDR3 has 16 residues.

The gene calls are TRBV7-9 and TRBJ1-5, with TRBD1 matching 7 bases. This CDR3 has 15 residues. Germline V gene data show CDR1 as SEHNR and CDR2 as FQNEAQ (reference sequence). The V and J ends lost 3 bases and 5 bases, in that order; junction bases with no gene match: 7. The CDR3 nucleotides read TGTGCCAGCAGCTTCGGACAGGTCCTGGATCAGCCCCAGCATTTT. It encodes CASSFGQVLDQPQHF.

The count of this clone is one. CDR3 region: CASSFPGSYNEQFF. CDR3 coding DNA: TGTGCCAGCAGCTTTCCAGGCTCCTACAATGAGCAGTTCTTC. The V and J genes are TRBV11-2 and TRBJ2-1; D ambiguous. Trimming pared 3 bases from V and 0 bases from J, leaving 6 bases between. This CDR3 spans 14 amino acids. The V gene's germline CDR1 is SGHAT and CDR2 FQNNGV.

The rearrangement joins TRBV7-2 to TRBJ2-1; 13 bases align to TRBD2. V shed 4 bases, J shed 6 bases, and the junction held 9 bases outside the gene matches. Looked up from germline, CDR1 is SGHTA and CDR2 is FQGNSA. This CDR3 comprises 17 residues. CDR3 coding DNA: TGTGCCAGCAGCTCCTCCCGGACTAGCGGGAGAACCAATGAGCAGTTCTTC. Its protein is CASSSSRTSGRTNEQFF.

This chain links TRBV19 with TRBJ2-1, with 8 positions matching TRBD2. CDR3 length: 15 amino acids. CDR1 LNHDA and CDR2 SQIVND come from the germline V gene (reference sequence). The V segment lost 6 bases and the J segment 3 bases; nucleotides outside the gene matches: 7. CDR3 sequence (DNA): TGTGCCAGTAGCCAGCGGGAGCGCATCTACAATGAGCAGTTCTTC. This encodes CASSQRERIYNEQFF.

The chain uses TRBV13 and TRBJ2-1; the match to TRBD1 covers 8 bases. Germline V lookup: CDR1 PRHDT, CDR2 FYEKMQ (reference sequence). The CDR3 extends over 16 amino acids. The V and J ends lost 5 bases and 3 bases, in that order; junction bases with no gene match: 9. The CDR3 sequence is CASSRLGGQGYNEQFF. Here the CDR3 DNA reads TGTGCCAGCAGCCGCCTCGGAGGACAGGGCTACAATGAGCAGTTCTTC.

This sequence joins TRBV5-1 and TRBJ1-4; D uncertain. The CDR3 totals 15 residues. The V gene's germline CDR1 is SGHRS and CDR2 YFSETQ. Trimming stripped 0 bases from V and 0 bases from J, with 6 bases between. CDR3 residues: CASSLGRTTNEKLFF. The CDR3 nucleotides read TGCGCCAGCAGCTTGGGCAGAACAACTAATGAAAAACTGTTTTTT.

This chain uses TRBV29-1 with TRBJ1-4, with D hard to call. Germline V gene sequence: CDR1 SQVTM, CDR2 ANQGSEA. V was trimmed by 3 bases and J by 8 bases, leaving 13 bases between them. The CDR3 sequence is 13 residues long. DNA of the CDR3: TGCAGCGTTGAGGAGACTTCAGACGAAAAACTGTTTTTT. Its protein product is CSVEETSDEKLFF.

This rearrangement joins TRBV5-1 to TRBJ1-4; the D gene is possibly TRBD1 (5 bases). V lost 0 bases and J lost 10, with 13 bases in between. The CDR3 length is 14 residues. CDR1 is SGHRS and CDR2 is YFSETQ in the germline V gene. CDR3 residues: CASSLEHNGGKLFF. The CDR3 nucleotides read TGCGCCAGCAGCTTGGAACATAACGGGGGAAAACTGTTTTTT.

The chain employs TRBV7-2 and TRBJ2-7; 8 bases agree with TRBD2. The CDR3 length is 15 residues. Germline CDR1 SGHTA, CDR2 FQGNSA. Trimming removed 3 bases from V and 5 bases from J; junction bases left unmatched: 9. The CDR3 DNA is TGTGCCAGCAGCTTTCGTCCGGGAGGGCCGGACGAGCAGTACTTC. It specifies CASSFRPGGPDEQYF.

The V and J genes are TRBV7-9 and TRBJ1-2, with D possibly TRBD1 on 5 matching bases. The length of the CDR3 is 14 residues. V was clipped by 0 bases and J by 3 bases, with 8 bases between them. Germline CDR1 and CDR2: SEHNR and FQNEAQ (reference sequence). The CDR3 DNA follows: TGTGCCAGCAGCTTAGCCGACAGATACTATGGCTACACCTTC. Translation: CASSLADRYYGYTF.

The chain joins TRBV27 to TRBJ2-1; 9 bases are a match to TRBD1. Germline V gene sequence: CDR1 MNHEY, CDR2 SMNVEV (reference sequence). The CDR3 sequence is 16 residues long. The V gene end was trimmed by 6 bases and the J gene end by 2 bases; junction bases not matched to a gene: 8. Here the CDR3 reads CASSADRGITYNEQFF. CDR3 nucleotide sequence: TGTGCCAGCAGCGCGGACAGGGGTATTACCTACAATGAGCAGTTCTTC.

The V call is TRBV7-6, the J call TRBJ2-7, with 7 bases aligning to TRBD1. The J segment lost 3 bases and the V segment lost 5 bases, leaving 7 bases of the junction unmatched. CDR3 length: 14 residues. Germline CDR1 SGHVS, CDR2 FNYEAQ. The CDR3 sequence is CASSLQGQYYEQYF. As DNA, the CDR3 is TGTGCCAGCAGCCTTCAGGGACAGTACTACGAGCAGTACTTC. Full variable domain (rest looked up from reference TRBV7-6 and TRBJ2-7): GAGVSQSPRYKVTKRGQDVALRCDPISGHVSLYWYRQALGQGPEFLTYFNYEAQQDKSGLPNDRFSAERPEGSISTLTIQRTEQRDSAMYRCASSLQGQYYEQYFGPGTRLTVT.

V and J are TRBV29-1 and TRBJ2-1, with 7 bases aligning to TRBD2. V lost 0 bases and J lost 1; bases outside the gene matches: 9. The CDR3 loop spans 17 amino acids. Germline loops: CDR1 SQVTM, CDR2 ANQGSEA. The CDR3 DNA reads TGCAGCGTTGAAGATCAGGCGGCGGGAGCGTCCTACAATGAGCAGTTCTTC. It is translated as CSVEDQAAGASYNEQFF.